Below are 32 T cell receptor beta chains sequenced from a single sample in a study of cytotoxic CD8 clonotypes in ibrutinib-treated CLL. Assay used: immunoSEQ multiplex PCR; TCRdb lists only in-frame clones, some missing. There are roughly 200,000 clones in the sample; approximately 79% occur only once, and 9.5% to 12% lies in the top ten. This specimen consisted of PBMCs, obtained after 12 months of ibrutinib treatment. The receptors were gathered from a human donor with chronic lymphocytic leukemia.

The chain recombines TRBV5-1 with TRBJ2-1, with TRBD2 identical over 9 bases. V shed 8 bases and J 4 bases; nucleotides not matched to a gene: 10. CDR3 size: 15 residues. The V gene's germline CDR1 is SGHRS and CDR2 YFSETQ. The chain's CDR3 is CASSIAGETYNEQFF. The CDR3 DNA is TGCGCCAGTTCGATAGCGGGGGAGACATACAATGAGCAGTTCTTC.

This clone was recorded a few times. The chain employs TRBV19 and TRBJ1-6, with 8 bases that match TRBD1. Germline V gene lookup returns CDR1 LNHDA and CDR2 SQIVND (reference sequence). J lost 10 bases, V lost 5 bases, and 10 bases had no gene match. CDR3 size: 15 residues. In nucleotides, the CDR3 is TGTGCCAGTAGTGCATCAGGGGGCGGGAGGTCACCCCTCCACTTT. Amino acid sequence: CASSASGGGRSPLHF. Full variable domain (rest looked up from reference TRBV19 and TRBJ1-6): DGGITQSPKYLFRKEGQNVTLSCEQNLNHDAMYWYRQDPGQGLRLIYYSQIVNDFQKGDIAEGYSVSREKKESFPLTVTSAQKNPTAFYLCASSASGGGRSPLHFGNGTRLTVT.

As to this clone: The sample carries other DNA sequences with the same CDR3. This chain links TRBV27 with TRBJ2-7; the D gene could be TRBD1 or TRBD2 (6 bases each). CDR3 length: 13 amino acids. Trimming left V 5 bases short and J 3 bases short, with 11 bases between. CDR1 is MNHEY and CDR2 is SMNVEV in the germline V gene (reference sequence). CDR3 nucleotide sequence: TGTGCCAGCAGTCCGGGGGCAAGCTACGAGCAGTACTTC. Translation: CASSPGASYEQYF.

The chain joins TRBV6-5 to TRBJ2-7, with 7 bases fitting TRBD1. Germline V gene data show CDR1 as MNHEY and CDR2 as SVGAGI. J gave up 3 bases and V 0 bases, and 5 bases lay outside the gene matches. The CDR3 has 15 amino acids. The CDR3 sequence: CASSYSRAGGYEQYF. CDR3 coding DNA: TGTGCCAGCAGTTACTCGAGGGCAGGGGGCTACGAGCAGTACTTC.

This sequence joins TRBV14 and TRBJ2-1; TRBD2 matches at 11 bases. V was clipped by 4 bases and J by 9 bases; unmatched bases: 11. CDR1 is SGHDN, CDR2 FVKESK, per germline. The CDR3 spans 16 residues. CDR3 sequence: CASSLRLAGTWGEQFF. The DNA of the CDR3 is TGTGCCAGCAGCCTACGACTAGCGGGGACCTGGGGTGAGCAGTTCTTC.

This chain uses TRBV7-9 with TRBJ1-1; D not certain. The CDR3 length is 15 residues. Trimming took 3 bases from V and 0 from J, leaving 11 bases between them. Germline V lookup: CDR1 SEHNR, CDR2 FQNEAQ (reference sequence). This CDR3 is CASSFYFGLNTEAFF. The CDR3 region has the DNA TGTGCCAGCAGCTTTTATTTCGGGTTGAACACTGAAGCTTTCTTT.

The genes are TRBV2 and TRBJ1-5; D is unresolved. The CDR3 has 15 residues. V dropped 3 bases and J dropped 0 bases, with 9 bases sitting between them. Germline CDR1 is SNHLY and CDR2 is FYNNEI. CDR3 amino acids: CASSDVQNSNQPQHF. CDR3 bases: TGTGCCAGCAGTGATGTACAGAATAGCAATCAGCCCCAGCATTTT.

This clone was detected only a few times. The J gene is TRBJ2-5, the V gene TRBV5-1, with D possibly being TRBD2 (7 bases). Germline assignment: CDR1 SGHRS and CDR2 YFSETQ. This CDR3 has 18 residues. V was pared by 2 bases and J by 5 bases, with 25 bases between. The DNA of the CDR3 is TGCGCCAGCAGCTTTGGCCCGGAGGCTGGGGGGGCAAGGGAGACCCAGTACTTC. Its protein product is CASSFGPEAGGARETQYF.

The rearrangement links TRBV25-1 to TRBJ1-1, with no clear D. CDR1 and CDR2 from the germline V gene are MGHDK and SYGVNS. The CDR3 has 13 residues. V lost 5 bases to trimming and J lost 4 bases, with 11 bases between them. The CDR3 region has the DNA TGTGCCAGCAGTCGGGAGGTGGGCACTGAAGCTTTCTTT. Amino acids: CASSREVGTEAFF.

The V call is TRBV5-1, the J call TRBJ2-6; D unclear. Germline V lookup: CDR1 SGHRS, CDR2 YFSETQ. V was pared by 0 bases and J by 2 bases, with 9 bases between. The CDR3 contains 16 residues. CDR3: CASSLEAAAGANVLTF. Here the CDR3 DNA reads TGCGCCAGCAGCTTGGAAGCAGCCGCTGGGGCCAACGTCCTGACTTTC. The variable domain in full, with the rest retrieved from reference TRBV5-1 and TRBJ2-6, is KAGVTQTPRYLIKTRGQQVTLSCSPISGHRSVSWYQQTPGQGLQFLFEYFSETQRNKGNFPGRFSGRQFSNSRSEMNVSTLELGDSALYLCASSLEAAAGANVLTFGAGSRLTVL.

This chain connects TRBV5-4 to TRBJ1-2; TRBD1 might be the D (6 bases). This CDR3 contains 14 residues. V was cut by 0 bases and J by 8 bases, with 14 bases left in between. The germline gives CDR1 SGHNT, CDR2 YYREEE (reference sequence). CDR3 sequence reads: CASSLESGGRGYTF. In DNA form, the CDR3 reads TGTGCCAGCAGCTTGGAGTCCGGGGGCCGAGGCTACACCTTC.

The chain employs TRBV18 and TRBJ1-5; 7 positions match TRBD1. Per the germline V gene, CDR1 is KGHSH and CDR2 is LQKENI. V dropped 3 bases and J dropped 6; count of bases not matched to a gene: 8. The CDR3 is 15 amino acids. The CDR3 loop reads CASSPATGIIQPQHF. As DNA, the CDR3 is TGTGCCAGCTCACCCGCGACAGGGATAATTCAGCCCCAGCATTTT.

V gene TRBV18 combines with J gene TRBJ2-7, with a possible D match to TRBD1 (6 bases). The CDR3 loop spans 13 amino acids. The germline V gene has CDR1 KGHSH and CDR2 LQKENI. The ends were cut back, 4 bases at V and 4 bases at J, with 11 bases in the middle. As DNA, the CDR3 is TGTGCCAGCTCACACACGGACAGATACGAGCAGTACTTC. The encoded protein is CASSHTDRYEQYF.

This clone was seen ten or more times. The chain recombines TRBV11-2 with TRBJ2-7; the D is unclear. Trimming removed 5 bases from V and 4 bases from J, with 12 bases in between. The CDR3 consists of 13 residues. Germline lookup yields CDR1 SGHAT and CDR2 FQNNGV. This CDR3 reads CASSPTSGYEQYF. In DNA form, the CDR3 reads TGTGCCAGCAGCCCGACATCCGGGTACGAGCAGTACTTC.

V usage is TRBV29-1 and J usage is TRBJ2-1; 10 bases align to TRBD1. V lost 4 bases to trimming and J lost 7 bases; unmatched junction nucleotides: 4. The CDR3 spans 13 residues. The V gene's germline CDR1 is SQVTM and CDR2 ANQGSEA. This CDR3 is CSVGQGAMNEQFF. The CDR3 bases are TGCAGCGTTGGACAGGGGGCGATGAATGAGCAGTTCTTC.

The chain employs TRBV2 and TRBJ2-3; 7 bases are a match to TRBD2. Germline lookup yields CDR1 SNHLY and CDR2 FYNNEI. The CDR3 sequence is 14 residues long. With V trimmed by 4 bases and J by 4 bases, 5 bases remained unmatched. The CDR3 sequence: CASSGTGGPDTQYF. The CDR3 DNA follows: TGTGCCAGCAGTGGAACGGGAGGCCCAGATACGCAGTATTTT. The entire variable domain, with the rest obtained from reference TRBV2 and TRBJ2-3, is as follows: EPEVTQTPSHQVTQMGQEVILRCVPISNHLYFYWYRQILGQKVEFLVSFYNNEISEKSEIFDDQFSVERPDGSNFTLKIRSTKLEDSAMYFCASSGTGGPDTQYFGPGTRLTVL.

The genes are TRBV11-3 and TRBJ2-1; 9 nucleotides agree with TRBD1. The germline V gene encodes CDR1 SGHNT and CDR2 YENEEA. The ends lost 3 bases at V and 2 bases at J; junction bases unmatched: 5. The CDR3 has 16 residues. Here the CDR3 reads CASSFSQGAPYNEQFF. CDR3 in DNA: TGTGCCAGCAGCTTTTCACAGGGGGCCCCCTACAATGAGCAGTTCTTC.

The chain combines TRBV5-1 with TRBJ2-1; 8 bases match TRBD2. V was pared by 0 bases and J by 7 bases, with 6 bases of the junction left unmatched. Germline V gene data show CDR1 as SGHRS and CDR2 as YFSETQ. The length of the CDR3 is 15 residues. CDR3 DNA: TGCGCCAGCAGCTTGGGGAGGACTAGCTTGAATGAGCAGTTCTTC. This encodes CASSLGRTSLNEQFF.

The gene calls are TRBV11-2 and TRBJ2-1; 8 bases are a match to TRBD2. Germline CDR1 reads SGHAT; CDR2 reads FQNNGV. The V and J ends lost 5 bases and 10 bases, in that order; junction bases with no gene match: 4. CDR3 length: 12 amino acids. For the CDR3, the DNA is TGTGCCAGCAGCCCTCAGCGGGGGGAGCAGTTCTTC. The encoded protein is CASSPQRGEQFF.

The chain has TRBV5-1 and TRBJ2-7; D tentatively reads TRBD1 or TRBD2 (5 bases each). The germline gives CDR1 SGHRS, CDR2 YFSETQ. V was shortened by 2 bases and J by 3 bases, with 12 bases between the two germline ends. The CDR3 spans 14 residues. CDR3 in DNA: TGCGCCAGCAGCTTAAGGGTGGGGGACTACGAGCAGTACTTC. It is translated as CASSLRVGDYEQYF.

The count of this clone is one. The rearrangement uses TRBV28 and TRBJ2-2; 11 nucleotides align to TRBD2. The CDR3 runs to 17 residues. The V segment lost 4 bases and the J segment 3 bases; nucleotides outside the gene matches: 7. CDR1 is MDHEN and CDR2 is SYDVKM in the germline V gene. Written as DNA, the CDR3 is TGTGCCAGCAGTTCCGAGGGGACTAGCGGATACACCGGGGAGCTGTTTTTT. Amino acids: CASSSEGTSGYTGELFF.

This clone was seen more than once but under ten times. V usage is TRBV7-3 and J usage is TRBJ2-7, with 8 bases aligning to TRBD1. The trim removed 5 bases at V and 2 bases at J, leaving 5 bases unmatched. The CDR3 spans 14 residues. Germline V gene sequence: CDR1 SGHTA, CDR2 FQGTGA. Written as DNA, the CDR3 is TGTGCCAGCAGCCCAGGACAGGGCCCCTACGAGCAGTACTTC. Translating gives CASSPGQGPYEQYF.

This clone was counted between two and nine times. V is TRBV13 and J is TRBJ2-2, with 9 bases matching TRBD1. This CDR3 has 19 residues. CDR1 is PRHDT, CDR2 FYEKMQ, per germline (reference sequence). V was clipped by 5 bases and J by 5 bases; unmatched bases: 18. For the CDR3, the DNA is TGTGCCAGCAGCCCTCCTTTCTGGACAGGGGTTGATTGGACCGGGGAGCTGTTTTTT. Translation: CASSPPFWTGVDWTGELFF.

The chain uses TRBV6-4 and TRBJ2-3; 9 bases align to TRBD2. The CDR3 is made up of 15 amino acids. Trimming removed 4 bases from V and 6 bases from J; junction bases left unmatched: 8. The V gene's germline CDR1 is MRHNA and CDR2 SNTAGT. The CDR3 loop reads CASSARLAVSDTQYF. CDR3 coding DNA: TGTGCCAGCAGTGCAAGACTAGCGGTGAGCGATACGCAGTATTTT.

This rearrangement joins TRBV19 to TRBJ2-1; D is perhaps TRBD1 (6 bases). V was shortened by 5 bases and J by 2 bases, with 13 bases between the two germline ends. The germline V gene has CDR1 LNHDA and CDR2 SQIVND (reference sequence). This CDR3 is built from 15 residues. CDR3 amino acids: CASSSHRDPYNEQFF. The CDR3 DNA is TGTGCCAGTAGTTCTCACAGGGACCCCTACAATGAGCAGTTCTTC.

The V gene is TRBV7-8, the J gene TRBJ2-1; D unclear. Trimming removed 6 bases from V and 6 bases from J, with 12 bases in between. The V gene's germline CDR1 is SGHVS and CDR2 FQNEAQ. CDR3 size: 13 residues. The CDR3 DNA follows: TGTGCCAGCAGTTCAGAACCCCTCAATGAGCAGTTCTTC. Residues: CASSSEPLNEQFF.

This clone has a handful of counts. This chain links TRBV30 with TRBJ1-3; D might be TRBD1 (5 bases). The germline gives CDR1 GTSNPN, CDR2 SVGIG (reference sequence). The CDR3 runs 14 residues. Between the trimmed V and J ends, which lost 7 bases and 0 bases, there was a span of 13 bases. The CDR3 here is CAYYRPTSGNTIYF. The DNA for the CDR3 is TGTGCCTACTACAGGCCTACCTCTGGAAACACCATATATTTT.

The J gene is TRBJ2-7, the V gene TRBV5-1, with 8 nucleotides matching TRBD2. V lost 4 bases and J lost 1; bases outside the gene matches: 4. The CDR3 loop spans 14 amino acids. Per the germline V gene, CDR1 is SGHRS and CDR2 is YFSETQ. CDR3 in DNA: TGCGCCAGCAGCCCGCAGCGGGGGTCCTACGAGCAGTACTTC. Translated: CASSPQRGSYEQYF.

This clone was recorded only once. J is TRBJ2-1 and V is TRBV5-6; tentative D call: TRBD1 (6 bases). Germline-derived CDR1 and CDR2 are SGHDT and YYEEEE. The CDR3 covers 15 residues. V was cut by 4 bases and J by 2 bases, with 13 bases left in between. CDR3 nucleotide sequence: TGTGCCAGCAGCGCCGGACAGTTGGCCTACAATGAGCAGTTCTTC. Encoded protein: CASSAGQLAYNEQFF.

The genes are TRBV6-6 and TRBJ2-7; D unclear. Germline V gene data show CDR1 as MNHNY and CDR2 as SVGAGI (reference sequence). The CDR3 extends over 14 amino acids. The V end was cut by 4 bases, the J end by 3 bases, with 13 bases between. CDR3 DNA sequence: TGTGCCAGCAGTTCGTCTTTAACTGGCTACGAGCAGTACTTC. The encoded protein is CASSSSLTGYEQYF.

A note on this clone: Possible read error: a much larger clone is one base away. Here the CDR3 reads CASSLVYEQYF. DNA for the CDR3: TGTGCCAGCAGCTTAGTCTACGAGCAGTACTTC. The rearrangement joins TRBV7-9 to TRBJ2-7; D is unclear. Germline CDR1 SEHNR, CDR2 FQNEAQ (reference sequence). V was shortened by 1 base and J by 3 bases, with 1 base between the two germline ends. The CDR3 loop spans 11 amino acids.

The chain links TRBV6-5 to TRBJ1-2; D might be TRBD1 (6 bases). This CDR3 has 12 amino acids. Germline assignment: CDR1 MNHEY and CDR2 SVGAGI. With 4 bases removed from V and 7 bases from J, the gap between germline ends came to 10 bases. The CDR3 coding sequence is TGTGCCAGCAGTTCATACAGGGTTGGCTACACCTTC. Encoded protein: CASSSYRVGYTF.